Below, 25 T cell receptor beta chains from the same sample are listed, as sequenced in a study of cytomegalovirus exposure and HLA in healthy donors. The PCR ran on 60 Vbeta and 13 Jbeta primers. The data were produced by immunoSEQ multiplex PCR, yet TCRdb's version contains in-frame clones alone and is incomplete. The sample yields over 100,000 clones, 73% seen once. Sequencing was performed on PBMCs. These receptors were collected from a man aged 35 to 55 in good health and CMV-seronegative.

The chain recombines TRBV7-9 with TRBJ2-7; 8 nucleotides match TRBD1. Per germline, CDR1 SEHNR and CDR2 FQNEAQ (reference sequence). This CDR3 comprises 15 residues. V was clipped by 2 bases and J by 2 bases; unmatched bases: 5. Here the CDR3 reads CASSLSGTGPYEQYF. The CDR3 DNA follows: TGTGCCAGCAGCTTATCCGGGACAGGACCCTACGAGCAGTACTTC.

The chain carries TRBV7-9 and TRBJ2-1; D uncertain. The ends were cut back, 5 bases at V and 10 bases at J, with 15 bases in the middle. Per germline, CDR1 SEHNR and CDR2 FQNEAQ (reference sequence). The CDR3 runs 13 residues. DNA of the CDR3: TGTGCCAGCAGCCCGGTGATAGCTGGCGAGCAGTTCTTC. Its protein is CASSPVIAGEQFF. Filled out from reference TRBV7-9 and TRBJ2-1, the complete variable domain reads DTGVSQNPRHKITKRGQNVTFRCDPISEHNRLYWYRQTLGQGPEFLTYFQNEAQLEKSRLLSDRFSAERPKGSFSTLEIQRTEQGDSAMYLCASSPVIAGEQFFGPGTRLTVL.

The chain couples TRBV14 to TRBJ1-5; TRBD1 matches at 9 bases. Unmatched junction bases numbered 7, after V lost 4 bases and J lost 15 bases. This CDR3 spans 12 amino acids. Germline assignment: CDR1 SGHDN and CDR2 FVKESK. For the CDR3, the DNA is TGTGCCAGCAGCCCCCGGGACAGGGTCGGGCATTTT. The encoded protein is CASSPRDRVGHF.

The rearrangement uses TRBV10-3 and TRBJ2-1, with D tentatively TRBD2 (6 bases). Per the germline V gene, CDR1 is ENHRY and CDR2 is SYGVKD. Deletions cut 8 bases from V and 8 bases from J, with 16 bases between. The CDR3 extends over 13 amino acids. For the CDR3, the DNA is TGTGCCATCCGGGACTCCAGTGAGGATGAGCAGTTCTTC. This codes for CAIRDSSEDEQFF.

A few counts support this clone. The V gene is TRBV19, the J gene TRBJ1-2; 8 bases are shared with TRBD1. The CDR3 totals 13 residues. Germline assignment: CDR1 LNHDA and CDR2 SQIVND (reference sequence). V was pared by 5 bases and J by 8 bases, with 7 bases of the junction left unmatched. The CDR3 DNA sequence: TGTGCCAGTAGTGTGGGCAGGGGGCGCGGCTACACCTTC. It codes for CASSVGRGRGYTF.

The J gene is TRBJ2-3, the V gene TRBV5-1; possibly TRBD2 for D (7 bases). Trimming took off 7 bases at V and 7 bases at J, with 19 bases between the two ends. This CDR3 has 14 amino acids. The V gene's germline CDR1 is SGHRS and CDR2 YFSETQ. Written as DNA, the CDR3 is TGCGCCAGCGGCTGGGGGGGGGCCGATCATACGCAGTATTTT. Protein product: CASGWGGADHTQYF.

The rearrangement links TRBV14 to TRBJ2-5; D is possibly TRBD1 (5 bases). Trimming left V 0 bases short and J 2 bases short, with 13 bases between. Germline loops: CDR1 SGHDN, CDR2 FVKESK. CDR3 size: 16 residues. CDR3 nucleotide sequence: TGTGCCAGCAGCCAAGATAGGGGAAGCACGCAAGAGACCCAGTACTTC. Residues: CASSQDRGSTQETQYF.

The chain links TRBV9 to TRBJ2-5, with D unresolved. The V end lost 0 bases, the J end lost 5 bases, and 8 bases lay between the germline ends. Germline V gene data show CDR1 as SGDLS and CDR2 as YYNGEE. CDR3 length equals 13 residues. CDR3 sequence: CASSVGIFETQYF. The CDR3 bases are TGTGCCAGCAGCGTAGGTATTTTTGAGACCCAGTACTTC. Full variable domain (outside the CDR3, taken from reference TRBV9 and TRBJ2-5): DSGVTQTPKHLITATGQRVTLRCSPRSGDLSVYWYQQSLDQGLQFLIQYYNGEERAKGNILERFSAQQFPDLHSELNLSSLELGDSALYFCASSVGIFETQYFGPGTRLLVL.

The chain links TRBV29-1 to TRBJ2-2; D is ambiguous. The CDR3 has 13 amino acids. Germline V gene sequence: CDR1 SQVTM, CDR2 ANQGSEA. The V end was cut by 3 bases, the J end by 2 bases, with 7 bases between. CDR3 DNA sequence: TGCAGCGTTGATGGGCTTAACACCGGGGAGCTGTTTTTT. Translation gives CSVDGLNTGELFF.

This chain uses TRBV6-6 with TRBJ2-5; 9 nucleotides match TRBD1. The germline V gene encodes CDR1 MNHNY and CDR2 SVGAGI (reference sequence). The CDR3 totals 12 residues. V was pared by 11 bases and J by 4 bases, with 5 bases of the junction left unmatched. In nucleotides, the CDR3 is TGTGCCGCGGGACAGGGCGCAGAGACCCAGTACTTC. Translating gives CAAGQGAETQYF.

CDR3 loop: CSVAGGPYNEQFF. The CDR3 DNA reads TGCAGCGTTGCGGGGGGGCCTTACAATGAGCAGTTCTTC. V is TRBV29-1 and J is TRBJ2-1, with TRBD2 identical over 8 bases. CDR3 length: 13 residues. Germline CDR1 reads SQVTM; CDR2 reads ANQGSEA. The V and J ends lost 4 bases and 4 bases, in that order; junction bases with no gene match: 3.

This clone has more than one count but fewer than ten. The chain links TRBV7-9 to TRBJ2-7, with TRBD1 matching over 8 bases. This CDR3 region has 13 residues. The germline gives CDR1 SEHNR, CDR2 FQNEAQ (reference sequence). Unmatched junction bases numbered 2, after V lost 3 bases and J lost 4 bases. In nucleotides, the CDR3 is TGTGCCAGCAGCTTGGGACAGGTGTACGAGCAGTACTTC. Protein product: CASSLGQVYEQYF.

The rearrangement links TRBV23-1 to TRBJ1-3, with TRBD1 as a possible D gene (5 bases). TRBV23-1 belongs to the ORF category, with a function that is uncertain. Trimming shortened V by 9 bases and J by 1 base, and 16 bases separated the two germline ends. The CDR3 is 15 residues long. CDR3 sequence (DNA): TGCGCCAGACAACCAAGGGGAAGGTCTGGAAACACCATATATTTT. Translating it yields CARQPRGRSGNTIYF.

This chain uses TRBV6-5 with TRBJ1-1; the D gene is possibly TRBD1 (5 bases). Trimming removed 6 bases at V and 0 bases at J, with 14 bases between. This CDR3 is 15 amino acids long. The germline gives CDR1 MNHEY, CDR2 SVGAGI. CDR3: CASSGTGVMNTEAFF. In nucleotides, the CDR3 is TGTGCCAGCAGCGGTACGGGGGTCATGAACACTGAAGCTTTCTTT.

The CDR3 coding sequence is TGTGCCAGCAGTAGGGACATTAGAAACACTGAAGCTTTCTTT. Amino acid sequence: CASSRDIRNTEAFF. The J gene is TRBJ1-1, the V gene TRBV6-5, with D possibly being TRBD1 (6 bases). V lost 5 bases to trimming and J lost 2 bases, with 12 bases between them. This CDR3 has 14 amino acids. The germline gives CDR1 MNHEY, CDR2 SVGAGI.

The chain combines TRBV19 with TRBJ1-1, with 8 nucleotides matching TRBD1. With 3 bases clipped from V and 11 bases from J, the junction kept 5 bases outside the gene matches. The CDR3 consists of 12 residues. CDR1 and CDR2 from the germline V gene are LNHDA and SQIVND (reference sequence). CDR3 amino acids: CASSMGQATAFF. In DNA, the CDR3 is TGTGCCAGTAGTATGGGACAGGCGACGGCTTTCTTT.

This chain links TRBV4-3 with TRBJ2-5; a weak D match, TRBD2 (5 bases). CDR1 is LGHNA, CDR2 YSLEER, per germline. V gave up 4 bases and J gave up 1 base, with 10 bases separating them. There are 14 residues in the CDR3. CDR3 in amino acids: CASSRGLAQETQYF. CDR3 nucleotide sequence: TGCGCCAGCAGCCGTGGACTGGCCCAAGAGACCCAGTACTTC.

The chain is built from TRBV6-5 and TRBJ2-1; 9 bases fit TRBD2. CDR1 is MNHEY and CDR2 is SVGAGI in the germline V gene. The CDR3 extends over 13 amino acids. The V and J ends lost 7 bases and 8 bases, in that order; junction bases with no gene match: 6. The DNA for the CDR3 is TGTGCCAGCACGTATAGCGGGGGTGATGAGCAGTTCTTC. This gives the protein CASTYSGGDEQFF.

This chain uses TRBV5-6 with TRBJ1-2; D is unclear. Germline-derived CDR1 and CDR2 are SGHDT and YYEEEE. Trimming left V 2 bases short and J 6 bases short, with 5 bases between. The CDR3 length is 11 residues. The chain's CDR3 is CASSLENGYTF. Here the CDR3 DNA reads TGTGCCAGCAGCTTAGAGAATGGCTACACCTTC.

The chain recombines TRBV13 with TRBJ1-1; the D is unclear. This CDR3 spans 12 amino acids. The germline CDR1 and CDR2 sequences are PRHDT and FYEKMQ (reference sequence). Trimming left V 6 bases short and J 10 bases short, with 15 bases between. CDR3 residues: CASSPRTAGAFF. CDR3 in DNA: TGTGCCAGCAGTCCTAGAACCGCGGGAGCTTTCTTT.

This chain connects TRBV7-9 to TRBJ2-5, with 12 bases lining up with TRBD2. The CDR3 is made up of 15 amino acids. Germline lookup yields CDR1 SEHNR and CDR2 FQNEAQ (reference sequence). V shed 7 bases, J shed 3 bases, and the junction held 6 bases outside the gene matches. The CDR3 DNA follows: TGTGCCAGCACCATTCTAGCGGGGGGGAAAGAGACCCAGTACTTC. Translated: CASTILAGGKETQYF.

This clone was counted a few times. The gene calls are TRBV6-1 and TRBJ2-6; D may be TRBD1 (5 bases). CDR3 length: 15 amino acids. V lost 1 base and J lost 2, with 6 bases in between. Per germline, CDR1 MNHNS and CDR2 SASEGT. The CDR3 DNA reads as TGTGCCAGCAGTGAAGGGACAACTGGGGCCAACGTCCTGACTTTC. It is translated as CASSEGTTGANVLTF.

This chain uses TRBV11-3 with TRBJ2-3, with 14 bases fitting TRBD2. Germline V gene sequence: CDR1 SGHNT, CDR2 YENEEA. With V trimmed by 4 bases and J by 5 bases, 2 bases remained unmatched. This CDR3 spans 15 amino acids. The CDR3 DNA reads as TGTGCCAGCAGCTACGGGACTAGCGGGGGAGATACGCAGTATTTT. This codes for CASSYGTSGGDTQYF.

The chain is built from TRBV7-6 and TRBJ2-1; 13 bases are a match to TRBD2. Looked up from germline, CDR1 is SGHVS and CDR2 is FNYEAQ. The CDR3 extends over 15 amino acids. V lost 4 bases, J lost 7 bases, and 4 bases stayed unmatched. CDR3 nucleotide sequence: TGTGCCAGCAGCTATACTAGCGGGGGGGCTAATGAGCAGTTCTTC. It encodes CASSYTSGGANEQFF.

The chain recombines TRBV11-2 with TRBJ2-5; tentative D call: TRBD2 (6 bases). The CDR3 runs 14 residues. CDR1 and CDR2 from the germline V gene are SGHAT and FQNNGV. The V and J ends lost 1 base and 5 bases respectively, with 11 bases between them. CDR3 nucleotide sequence: TGTGCCAGCAGCTTAGCACGGGGGATCGAGACCCAGTACTTC. It is translated as CASSLARGIETQYF.